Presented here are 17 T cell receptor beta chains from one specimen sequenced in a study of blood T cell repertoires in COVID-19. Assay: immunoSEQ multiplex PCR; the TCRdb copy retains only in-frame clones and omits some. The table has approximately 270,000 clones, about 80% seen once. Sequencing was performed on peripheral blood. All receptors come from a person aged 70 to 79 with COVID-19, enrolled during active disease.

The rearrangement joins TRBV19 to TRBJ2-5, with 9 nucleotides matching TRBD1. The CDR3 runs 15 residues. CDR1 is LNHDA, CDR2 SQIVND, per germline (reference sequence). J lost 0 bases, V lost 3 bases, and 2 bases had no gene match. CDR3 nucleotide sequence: TGTGCCAGTAGTATTGACAGGGGGTACCAAGAGACCCAGTACTTC. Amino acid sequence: CASSIDRGYQETQYF.

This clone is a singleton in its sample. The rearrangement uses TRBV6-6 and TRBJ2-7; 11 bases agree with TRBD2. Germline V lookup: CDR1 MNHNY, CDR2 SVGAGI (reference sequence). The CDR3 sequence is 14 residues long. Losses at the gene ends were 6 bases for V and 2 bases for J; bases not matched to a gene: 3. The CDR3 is CASRTSGGTYEQYF. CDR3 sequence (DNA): TGTGCCAGCAGAACTAGCGGGGGCACCTACGAGCAGTACTTC.

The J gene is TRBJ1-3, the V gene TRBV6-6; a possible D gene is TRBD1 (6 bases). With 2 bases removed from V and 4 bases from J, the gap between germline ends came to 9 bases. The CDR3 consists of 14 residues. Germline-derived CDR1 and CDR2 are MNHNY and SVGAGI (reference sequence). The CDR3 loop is CASSYGGFGNTIYF. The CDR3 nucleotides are TGTGCCAGCAGTTACGGGGGCTTCGGAAACACCATATATTTT.

In nucleotides, the CDR3 is TGTGCCAGTAGTCCGAGGGGGAGCGGGGGAAACAATGAGCAGTTCTTC. Translating gives CASSPRGSGGNNEQFF. The J gene is TRBJ2-1, the V gene TRBV19, with 8 bases matching TRBD2. Germline CDR1 is LNHDA and CDR2 is SQIVND (reference sequence). Trimming cost V 5 bases and J 5 bases; bases outside gene matches: 11. The CDR3 has 16 amino acids.

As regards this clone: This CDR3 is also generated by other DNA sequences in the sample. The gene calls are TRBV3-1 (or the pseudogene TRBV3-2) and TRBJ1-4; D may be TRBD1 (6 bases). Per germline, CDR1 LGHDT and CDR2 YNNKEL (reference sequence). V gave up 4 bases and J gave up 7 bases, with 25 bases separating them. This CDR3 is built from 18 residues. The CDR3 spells CASSRGGRGTVFGEKLFF. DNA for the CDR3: TGTGCCAGCAGCCGGGGGGGGCGGGGGACGGTGTTTGGTGAAAAACTGTTTTTT.

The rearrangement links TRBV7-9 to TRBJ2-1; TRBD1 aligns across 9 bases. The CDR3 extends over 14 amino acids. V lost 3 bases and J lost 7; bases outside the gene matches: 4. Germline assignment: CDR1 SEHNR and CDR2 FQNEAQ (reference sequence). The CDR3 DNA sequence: TGTGCCAGCAGCTTTGGGACAGGGTTTAATGAGCAGTTCTTC. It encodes CASSFGTGFNEQFF.

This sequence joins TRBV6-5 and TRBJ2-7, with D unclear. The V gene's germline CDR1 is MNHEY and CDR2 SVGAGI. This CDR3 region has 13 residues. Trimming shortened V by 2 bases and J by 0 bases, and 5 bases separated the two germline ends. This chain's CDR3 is CASSYGFSYEQYF. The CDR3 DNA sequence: TGTGCCAGCAGTTACGGCTTCTCCTACGAGCAGTACTTC.

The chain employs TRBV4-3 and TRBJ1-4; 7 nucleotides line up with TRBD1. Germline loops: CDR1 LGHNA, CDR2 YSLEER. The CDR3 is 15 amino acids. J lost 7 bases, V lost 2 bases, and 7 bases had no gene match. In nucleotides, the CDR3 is TGCGCCAGCAGCCAATCCGGGACAGTATTTGAAAAACTGTTTTTT. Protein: CASSQSGTVFEKLFF.

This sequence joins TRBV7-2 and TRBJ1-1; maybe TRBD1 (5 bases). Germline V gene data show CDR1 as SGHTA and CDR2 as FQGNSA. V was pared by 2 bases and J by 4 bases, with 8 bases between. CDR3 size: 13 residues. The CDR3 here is CASSLRGRTEAFF. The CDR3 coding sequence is TGTGCCAGCAGCTTAAGGGGCCGCACTGAAGCTTTCTTT.

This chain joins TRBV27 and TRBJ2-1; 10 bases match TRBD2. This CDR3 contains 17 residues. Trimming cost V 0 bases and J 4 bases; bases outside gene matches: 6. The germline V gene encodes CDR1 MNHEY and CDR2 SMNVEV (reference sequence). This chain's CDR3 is CASSLSPGLARYNEQFF. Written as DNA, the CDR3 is TGTGCCAGCAGTTTATCTCCGGGACTAGCGCGTTACAATGAGCAGTTCTTC.

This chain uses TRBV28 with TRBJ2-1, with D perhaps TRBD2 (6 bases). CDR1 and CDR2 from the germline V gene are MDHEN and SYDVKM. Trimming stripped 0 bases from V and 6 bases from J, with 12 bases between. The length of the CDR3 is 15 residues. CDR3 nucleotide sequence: TGTGCCAGCAGTTTATGGGGACCGACTAGCAATGAGCAGTTCTTC. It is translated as CASSLWGPTSNEQFF. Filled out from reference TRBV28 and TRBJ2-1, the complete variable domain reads DVKVTQSSRYLVKRTGEKVFLECVQDMDHENMFWYRQDPGLGLRLIYFSYDVKMKEKGDIPEGYSVSREKKERFSLILESASTNQTSMYLCASSLWGPTSNEQFFGPGTRLTVL.

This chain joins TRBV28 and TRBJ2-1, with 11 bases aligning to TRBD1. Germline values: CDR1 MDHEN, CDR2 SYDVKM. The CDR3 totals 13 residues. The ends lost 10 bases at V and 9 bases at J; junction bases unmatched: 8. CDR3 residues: CATCGTGGREQFF. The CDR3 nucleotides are TGTGCCACCTGCGGGACAGGGGGTCGTGAGCAGTTCTTC.

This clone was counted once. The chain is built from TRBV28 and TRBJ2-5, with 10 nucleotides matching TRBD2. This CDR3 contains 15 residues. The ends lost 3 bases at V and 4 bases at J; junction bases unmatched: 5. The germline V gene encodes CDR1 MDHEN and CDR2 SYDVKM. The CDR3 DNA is TGTGCCAGCAGTTTTGAAGTAGCGGGAGGAGAGACCCAGTACTTC. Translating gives CASSFEVAGGETQYF.

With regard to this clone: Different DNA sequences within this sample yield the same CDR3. The CDR3 sequence: CSARVNTEAFF. The CDR3 DNA follows: TGCAGTGCTCGGGTGAACACTGAAGCTTTCTTT. The gene calls are TRBV20-1 and TRBJ1-1; D not resolved. V was shortened by 5 bases and J by 0 bases, with 4 bases between the two germline ends. This CDR3 comprises 11 residues. The germline gives CDR1 DFQATT, CDR2 SNEGSKA (reference sequence).

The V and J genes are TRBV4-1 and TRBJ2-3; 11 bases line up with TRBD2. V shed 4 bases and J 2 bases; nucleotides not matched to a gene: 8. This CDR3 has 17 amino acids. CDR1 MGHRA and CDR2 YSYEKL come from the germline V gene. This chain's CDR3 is CASSPEGLAGFTDTQYF. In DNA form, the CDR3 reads TGCGCCAGCAGCCCGGAAGGACTAGCGGGCTTCACAGATACGCAGTATTTT.

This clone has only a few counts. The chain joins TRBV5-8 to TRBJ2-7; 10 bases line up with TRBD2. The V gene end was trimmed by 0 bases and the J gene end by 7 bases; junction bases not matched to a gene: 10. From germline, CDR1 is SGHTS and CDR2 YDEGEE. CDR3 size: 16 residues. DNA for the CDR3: TGTGCCAGCAGCTTGGCCCCTAGCGGGAGTGGATGGGAGCAGTACTTC. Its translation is CASSLAPSGSGWEQYF.

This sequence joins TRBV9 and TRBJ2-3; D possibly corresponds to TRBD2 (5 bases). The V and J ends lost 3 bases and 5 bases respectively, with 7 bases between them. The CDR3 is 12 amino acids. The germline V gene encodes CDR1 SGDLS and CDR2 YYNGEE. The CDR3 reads CASSAEVDTQYF. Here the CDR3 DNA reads TGTGCCAGCAGCGCGGAGGTAGATACGCAGTATTTT.